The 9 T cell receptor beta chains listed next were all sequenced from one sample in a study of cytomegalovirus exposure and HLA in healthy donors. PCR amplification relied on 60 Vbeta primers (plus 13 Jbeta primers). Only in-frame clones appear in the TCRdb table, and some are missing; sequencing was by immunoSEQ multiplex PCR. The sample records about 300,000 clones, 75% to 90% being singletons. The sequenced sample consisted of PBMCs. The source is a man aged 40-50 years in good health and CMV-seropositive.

The CDR3 reads CASSQPFVGRSVAEQYF. DNA for the CDR3: TGCGCCAGCAGCCAACCTTTTGTGGGGAGATCCGTGGCCGAGCAGTACTTC. The chain joins TRBV4-1 to TRBJ2-7, with D maybe TRBD2 (5 bases). The CDR3 is 17 amino acids. CDR1 and CDR2 from the germline V gene are MGHRA and YSYEKL. Between the trimmed V and J ends, which lost 2 bases and 6 bases, there was a span of 23 bases.

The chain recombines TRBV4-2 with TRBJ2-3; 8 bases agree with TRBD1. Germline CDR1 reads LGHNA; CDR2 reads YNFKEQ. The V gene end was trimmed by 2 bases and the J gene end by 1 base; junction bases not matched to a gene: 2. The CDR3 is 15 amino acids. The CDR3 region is CASSQQTGGTDTQYF. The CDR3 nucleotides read TGTGCCAGCAGCCAACAGACAGGGGGCACAGATACGCAGTATTTT.

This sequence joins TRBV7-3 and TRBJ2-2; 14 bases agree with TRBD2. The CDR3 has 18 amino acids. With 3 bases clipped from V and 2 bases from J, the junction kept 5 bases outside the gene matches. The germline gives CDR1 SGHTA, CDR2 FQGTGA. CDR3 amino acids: CASSFGTSGRSNTGELFF. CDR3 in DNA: TGTGCCAGCAGCTTCGGGACTAGCGGGAGAAGTAACACCGGGGAGCTGTTTTTT.

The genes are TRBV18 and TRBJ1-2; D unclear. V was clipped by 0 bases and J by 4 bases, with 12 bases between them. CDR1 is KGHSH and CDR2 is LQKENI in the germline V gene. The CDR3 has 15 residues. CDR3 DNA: TGTGCCAGCTCACCACCGGGAGGGCCTCGCTATGGCTACACCTTC. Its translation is CASSPPGGPRYGYTF.

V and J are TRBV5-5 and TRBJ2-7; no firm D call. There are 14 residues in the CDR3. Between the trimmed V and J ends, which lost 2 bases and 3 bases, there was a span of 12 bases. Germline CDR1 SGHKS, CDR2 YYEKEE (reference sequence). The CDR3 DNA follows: TGTGCCAGCAGCTTCTTTGTCTCGGGCTACGAGCAGTACTTC. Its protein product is CASSFFVSGYEQYF. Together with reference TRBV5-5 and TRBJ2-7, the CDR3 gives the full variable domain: DAGVTQSPTHLIKTRGQQVTLRCSPISGHKSVSWYQQVLGQGPQFIFQYYEKEERGRGNFPDRFSARQFPNYSSELNVNALLLGDSALYLCASSFFVSGYEQYFGPGTRLTVT.

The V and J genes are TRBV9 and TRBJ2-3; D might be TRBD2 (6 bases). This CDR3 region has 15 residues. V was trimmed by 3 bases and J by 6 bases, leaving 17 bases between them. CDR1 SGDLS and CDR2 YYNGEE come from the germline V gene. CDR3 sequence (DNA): TGTGCCAGCAGCGAGAGGGACTTTCCCACGGATACGCAGTATTTT. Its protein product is CASSERDFPTDTQYF.

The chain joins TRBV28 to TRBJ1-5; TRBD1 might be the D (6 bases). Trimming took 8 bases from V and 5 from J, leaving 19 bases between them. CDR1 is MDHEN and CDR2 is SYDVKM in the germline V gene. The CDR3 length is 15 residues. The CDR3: CASHTIRGAHQPQHF. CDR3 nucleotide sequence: TGTGCCAGCCACACGATTCGGGGGGCCCATCAGCCCCAGCATTTT.

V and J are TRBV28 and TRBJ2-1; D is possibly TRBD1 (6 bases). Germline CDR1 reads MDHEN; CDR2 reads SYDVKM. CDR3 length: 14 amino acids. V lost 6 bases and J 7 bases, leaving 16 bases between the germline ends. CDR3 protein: CASRQATGKNEQFF. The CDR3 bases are TGTGCCAGCAGGCAAGCCACAGGGAAAAATGAGCAGTTCTTC.

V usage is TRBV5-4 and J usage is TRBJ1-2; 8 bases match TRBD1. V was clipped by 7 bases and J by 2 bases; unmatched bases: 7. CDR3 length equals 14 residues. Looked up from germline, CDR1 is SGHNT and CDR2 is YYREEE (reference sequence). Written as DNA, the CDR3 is TGTGCCAGCGGATTAGACAGGGGAAACTATGGCTACACCTTC. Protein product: CASGLDRGNYGYTF. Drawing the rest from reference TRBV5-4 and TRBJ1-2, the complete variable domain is ETGVTQSPTHLIKTRGQQVTLRCSSQSGHNTVSWYQQALGQGPQFIFQYYREEENGRGNFPPRFSGLQFPNYSSELNVNALELDDSALYLCASGLDRGNYGYTFGSGTRLTVV.